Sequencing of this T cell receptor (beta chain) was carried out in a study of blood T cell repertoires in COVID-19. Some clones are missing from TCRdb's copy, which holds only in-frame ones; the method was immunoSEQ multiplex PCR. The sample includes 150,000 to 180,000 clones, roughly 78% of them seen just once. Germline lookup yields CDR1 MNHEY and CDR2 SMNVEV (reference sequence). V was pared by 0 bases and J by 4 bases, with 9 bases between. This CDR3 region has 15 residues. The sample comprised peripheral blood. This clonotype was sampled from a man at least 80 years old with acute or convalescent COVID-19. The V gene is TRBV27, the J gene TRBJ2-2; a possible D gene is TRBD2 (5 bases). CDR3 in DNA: TGTGCCAGCAGTTTATCCGGGGTGGGCACCGGGGAGCTGTTTTTT. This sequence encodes CASSLSGVGTGELFF.